The 25 T cell receptor beta chains reported below all come from one sample, sequenced in a study of blood T cell repertoires in COVID-19. Produced via immunoSEQ multiplex PCR; TCRdb's table is partial and in-frame only. The table has fewer than 250,000 clones, about 91% seen once. The specimen was PBMCs or T cells enriched from blood (not recorded which). The receptors derive from a woman in her forties or fifties with acute COVID-19.

The J gene is TRBJ2-5, the V gene TRBV5-4; D is possibly TRBD2 (6 bases). The ends were cut back, 7 bases at V and 2 bases at J, with 9 bases in the middle. Germline assignment: CDR1 SGHNT and CDR2 YYREEE (reference sequence). There are 12 residues in the CDR3. CDR3 protein: CASGGSQETQYF. The CDR3, as DNA: TGTGCCAGCGGAGGGTCGCAAGAGACCCAGTACTTC.

V and J are TRBV9 and TRBJ1-2; 12 bases map to TRBD1. V was pared by 2 bases and J by 8 bases, with 10 bases of the junction left unmatched. Germline CDR1 is SGDLS and CDR2 is YYNGEE. There are 16 residues in the CDR3. CDR3 nucleotide sequence: TGTGCCAGCAGCGTGGAAGGGACAGGGGGCGGTCTAGGCTACACCTTC. This translates into CASSVEGTGGGLGYTF.

The rearrangement links TRBV5-5 to TRBJ2-5; 9 nucleotides align to TRBD2. Germline V gene lookup returns CDR1 SGHKS and CDR2 YYEKEE (reference sequence). The junction had 11 bases not matched to a gene; V was cut back by 3 bases and J by 5 bases. This CDR3 has 16 residues. CDR3 nucleotides: TGTGCCAGCAGCTCGACCCTAGCGGGACTGGGGGAGACCCAGTACTTC. Translated, it gives CASSSTLAGLGETQYF.

J is TRBJ2-3 and V is TRBV7-8; 11 bases align to TRBD2. This CDR3 has 16 amino acids. The J segment lost 7 bases and the V segment lost 5 bases, leaving 11 bases of the junction unmatched. The V gene's germline CDR1 is SGHVS and CDR2 FQNEAQ. Written as DNA, the CDR3 is TGTGCCAGCAGCCATTCTTTAGCGGGAGGGCCGCATACGCAGTATTTT. Residues: CASSHSLAGGPHTQYF. Supplemented by reference TRBV7-8 and TRBJ2-3, the full variable domain reads GAGVSQSPRYKVAKRGQDVALRCDPISGHVSLFWYQQALGQGPEFLTYFQNEAQLDKSGLPSDRFFAERPEGSVSTLKIQRTQQEDSAVYLCASSHSLAGGPHTQYFGPGTRLTVL.

The chain uses TRBV28 and TRBJ2-3; 11 bases are a match to TRBD2. The CDR3 consists of 21 residues. Germline CDR1 MDHEN, CDR2 SYDVKM. The V and J ends lost 2 bases and 0 bases, in that order; junction bases with no gene match: 16. The CDR3: CASSLIAGGPMFIPSTDTQYF. CDR3 nucleotide sequence: TGTGCCAGCAGTTTAATAGCGGGAGGGCCAATGTTTATCCCGAGCACAGATACGCAGTATTTT.

The chain has TRBV6-5 and TRBJ2-1, with unresolved D. Trimming removed 10 bases at V and 3 bases at J, with 7 bases between. The length of the CDR3 is 11 residues. Germline CDR1 reads MNHEY; CDR2 reads SVGAGI. CDR3 in amino acids: CAIWSYNEQFF. The CDR3 coding sequence is TGTGCCATCTGGAGCTACAATGAGCAGTTCTTC.

The chain employs TRBV7-9 and TRBJ1-4; D not resolved. Germline V gene sequence: CDR1 SEHNR, CDR2 FQNEAQ (reference sequence). There are 16 residues in the CDR3. The V end was cut by 1 base, the J end by 0 bases, with 9 bases between. CDR3 DNA: TGTGCCAGCAGCTTAGACAGACCTCCAACTAATGAAAAACTGTTTTTT. The encoded protein is CASSLDRPPTNEKLFF.

This rearrangement joins TRBV29-1 to TRBJ1-2; 9 positions match TRBD1. The germline V gene encodes CDR1 SQVTM and CDR2 ANQGSEA. The CDR3 spans 16 residues. V shed 3 bases and J 4 bases; nucleotides not matched to a gene: 12. Here the CDR3 reads CSVEGVTGGDFYGYTF. CDR3 nucleotide sequence: TGCAGCGTTGAGGGGGTGACAGGGGGAGATTTCTATGGCTACACCTTC.

The J gene is TRBJ2-1, the V gene TRBV28; a possible D gene is TRBD2 (6 bases). V was pared by 4 bases and J by 16 bases, with 20 bases between. Germline V gene sequence: CDR1 MDHEN, CDR2 SYDVKM. This CDR3 contains 13 residues. CDR3 in DNA: TGTGCCAGCAGTTCCTATCGGACTACGTCGGTCTTCTTC. Its protein is CASSSYRTTSVFF.

A note on this clone: The sample has other DNA sequences that encode this CDR3 too. The rearrangement joins TRBV7-2 to TRBJ2-1, with D maybe TRBD2 (6 bases). Trimming took off 5 bases at V and 3 bases at J, with 11 bases between the two ends. The germline gives CDR1 SGHTA, CDR2 FQGNSA. This CDR3 spans 14 amino acids. The CDR3 DNA follows: TGTGCCAGCAGCAGTAGCGGCGTCTACAATGAGCAGTTCTTC. This sequence encodes CASSSSGVYNEQFF.

This rearrangement joins TRBV6-5 to TRBJ2-7, with 7 bases identical to TRBD1. V was clipped by 4 bases and J by 3 bases; unmatched bases: 9. The germline V gene has CDR1 MNHEY and CDR2 SVGAGI. The CDR3 runs 15 residues. The CDR3 loop reads CASSSPGQSDYEQYF. For the CDR3, the DNA is TGTGCCAGCAGTTCCCCGGGACAGAGTGACTACGAGCAGTACTTC.

The V call is TRBV28, the J call TRBJ1-1; 7 bases fit TRBD1. V lost 6 bases, J lost 6 bases, and 10 bases stayed unmatched. Per the germline V gene, CDR1 is MDHEN and CDR2 is SYDVKM. The CDR3 has 14 residues. In nucleotides, the CDR3 is TGTGCCAGCAGCCTTACAGGGGTTGGATCTGAAGCTTTCTTT. This encodes CASSLTGVGSEAFF.

The chain is built from TRBV28 and TRBJ1-5; D is ambiguous. V was pared by 2 bases and J by 3 bases, with 8 bases between. This CDR3 comprises 14 residues. The germline CDR1 and CDR2 sequences are MDHEN and SYDVKM. As DNA, the CDR3 is TGTGCCAGCAGTTTAGGTGGCCCCAATCAGCCCCAGCATTTT. Translating it yields CASSLGGPNQPQHF.

The gene calls are TRBV5-1 and TRBJ1-2, with 7 bases that match TRBD1. After removal of 7 bases from V and 5 bases from J, the junction contained 5 bases not matched to a gene. The CDR3 totals 12 residues. The germline CDR1 and CDR2 sequences are SGHRS and YFSETQ. CDR3 in DNA: TGCGCCAGCCAGGGGGTCGATTATGGCTACACCTTC. Its protein product is CASQGVDYGYTF. Supplemented by reference TRBV5-1 and TRBJ1-2, the full variable domain reads KAGVTQTPRYLIKTRGQQVTLSCSPISGHRSVSWYQQTPGQGLQFLFEYFSETQRNKGNFPGRFSGRQFSNSRSEMNVSTLELGDSALYLCASQGVDYGYTFGSGTRLTVV.

J is TRBJ1-2 and V is TRBV7-2; perhaps TRBD1 as D (6 bases). Trimming shortened V by 0 bases and J by 5 bases, and 16 bases separated the two germline ends. This CDR3 region has 16 residues. CDR1 SGHTA and CDR2 FQGNSA come from the germline V gene. In DNA, the CDR3 is TGTGCCAGCAGCTTAGCGACAGGCTCCTTCTGGTATGGCTACACCTTC. It specifies CASSLATGSFWYGYTF.

The gene calls are TRBV3-1 (or the pseudogene TRBV3-2) and TRBJ2-2; 11 positions agree with TRBD2. Trimming took 3 bases from V and 5 from J; bases not matched to a gene: 5. The CDR3 sequence is 16 residues long. Germline V CDR1 and CDR2: LGHDT, YNNKEL (reference sequence). The CDR3 nucleotides are TGTGCCAGCAGCCACCGACTAGCGGGACAGACCGGGGAGCTGTTTTTT. This translates into CASSHRLAGQTGELFF.

In this sample, this clone turned up once. V and J are TRBV3-1 (or the pseudogene TRBV3-2) and TRBJ1-2; D unresolved. The germline CDR1 and CDR2 sequences are LGHDT and YNNKEL (reference sequence). CDR3 length: 13 amino acids. V lost 5 bases and J lost 8, with 15 bases in between. The CDR3 is CASSYRVVEGYTF. CDR3 DNA: TGTGCCAGCAGCTATCGGGTGGTGGAGGGCTACACCTTC.

A word on this clone: This may be a read error: a much more frequent sequence differs by one nucleotide. This chain uses TRBV28 with TRBJ2-3; D is perhaps TRBD2 (6 bases). V shed 3 bases and J shed 1 base, with 8 bases lying between them. This CDR3 has 14 amino acids. Germline CDR1 is MDHEN and CDR2 is SYDVKM. The CDR3 coding sequence is TGTGCCAGCAGTTTTGTAGCGGGCACAGATACGCAGTATTTT. This translates into CASSFVAGTDTQYF.

The chain recombines TRBV4-3 with TRBJ2-7; D is possibly TRBD2 (5 bases). Germline-derived CDR1 and CDR2 are LGHNA and YSLEER. V dropped 1 base and J dropped 3 bases, with 7 bases sitting between them. This CDR3 spans 13 amino acids. CDR3 bases: TGCGCCAGCAGCCAAGTAGCGAACTACGAGCAGTACTTC. This codes for CASSQVANYEQYF.

V gene TRBV28 combines with J gene TRBJ2-7, with 10 nucleotides matching TRBD1. The V and J ends lost 2 bases and 2 bases, in that order; junction bases with no gene match: 3. The CDR3 sequence is 15 residues long. Per the germline V gene, CDR1 is MDHEN and CDR2 is SYDVKM. In nucleotides, the CDR3 is TGTGCCAGCAGTTTAAGGGACAGGGGCCCCTACGAGCAGTACTTC. It is translated as CASSLRDRGPYEQYF.

This clone was counted a single time. The chain uses TRBV28 and TRBJ1-5; the D is unclear. This CDR3 contains 15 residues. Germline CDR1 reads MDHEN; CDR2 reads SYDVKM. Deletions cut 7 bases from V and 2 bases from J, with 15 bases between. The CDR3 DNA reads TGTGCCAGCACCCGCGGAGGTTTGGGCAATCAGCCCCAGCATTTT. Amino acids: CASTRGGLGNQPQHF.

In DNA, the CDR3 is TGTGCCAGCAGCCCTTCCGACAGGGGGAACTATGGCTACACCTTC. Protein: CASSPSDRGNYGYTF. The V gene is TRBV13, the J gene TRBJ1-2; 9 bases align to TRBD1. This CDR3 is built from 15 residues. The V gene end was trimmed by 5 bases and the J gene end by 2 bases; junction bases not matched to a gene: 6. The germline gives CDR1 PRHDT, CDR2 FYEKMQ (reference sequence).

This clone has just a few counts. This chain uses TRBV29-1 with TRBJ1-2; no clear D gene. CDR1 SQVTM and CDR2 ANQGSEA come from the germline V gene. Trimming removed 3 bases at V and 3 bases at J, with 11 bases between. The CDR3 totals 13 residues. The CDR3 reads CSVDRTRDYGYTF. CDR3 nucleotide sequence: TGCAGCGTTGACCGCACGAGGGACTATGGCTACACCTTC.

In the case of this clone: The same CDR3 is also encoded by other DNA sequences in this sample. This rearrangement joins TRBV7-2 to TRBJ2-5, with D unclear. CDR1 is SGHTA and CDR2 is FQGNSA in the germline V gene. Trimming left V 1 base short and J 5 bases short, with 8 bases between. This CDR3 spans 13 amino acids. The CDR3 coding sequence is TGTGCCAGCAGCTTAGTTGTCGGTGAGACCCAGTACTTC. Translating gives CASSLVVGETQYF.

This clone is a singleton in its sample. This chain joins TRBV13 and TRBJ1-6; D uncertain. The CDR3 spans 16 residues. Germline CDR1 PRHDT, CDR2 FYEKMQ (reference sequence). Trimming pared 5 bases from V and 0 bases from J, leaving 11 bases between. The CDR3 DNA sequence: TGTGCCAGCAGCACGATGGGGAGCTCCTATAATTCACCCCTCCACTTT. Protein product: CASSTMGSSYNSPLHF.